These T cell receptor beta chains were read from a single sample in a study of cytomegalovirus exposure and HLA in healthy donors. The data were produced by immunoSEQ multiplex PCR, yet TCRdb's version contains in-frame clones alone and is incomplete. Seen here are approximately 220,000 clones, 83% observed once, and the top ten hold over 1.1%. Sequences were obtained from PBMCs. These receptors were collected from a girl between 5 and 17 years old in good health and CMV-seronegative. CDR3s include the opening cysteine and the closing phenylalanine or tryptophan. D genes are given only for firm matches. The listing skips clone size in some rows; elsewhere it reads once, few, many or a size class.

.,TRBJ2-7,TRBV9,TRBD2,CASSVESGSVSYEQYF,TGTGCCAGCAGCGTCGAGAGCGGGAGTGTGTCCTACGAGCAGTACTTC
.,TRBJ1-1,TRBV30,TRBD1,CAWSPTGAWGDTEAFF,TGTGCCTGGAGCCCGACAGGGGCGTGGGGCGACACTGAAGCTTTCTTT
.,TRBJ1-5,TRBV27,.,CASSTGRGSNQPQHF,TGTGCCAGCAGTACCGGACGGGGTAGCAATCAGCCCCAGCATTTT
few,TRBJ2-3,TRBV6-4,.,CASSPSSSTDTQYF,TGTGCCAGCAGTCCTTCGTCCAGCACAGATACGCAGTATTTT
.,TRBJ2-3,TRBV19,TRBD2,CAISRSDGGGDTQYF,TGTGCTATATCCCGCTCGGACGGGGGGGGAGATACGCAGTATTTT
.,TRBJ1-4,TRBV4-3,.,CASSQETNLFSEKLFF,TGCGCCAGCAGCCAAGAGACAAACCTGTTCAGTGAAAAACTGTTTTTT
.,TRBJ2-2,TRBV9,TRBD1,CASSGAGTGVTGELFF,TGTGCCAGCAGCGGAGCCGGGACAGGGGTCACCGGGGAGCTGTTTTTT
.,TRBJ1-3,TRBV5-1,.,CASSAGNSGNTIYF,TGCGCCAGCAGCGCGGGGAACTCTGGAAACACCATATATTTT
.,TRBJ2-1,TRBV28,TRBD2,CASSSIGRGGHYEQFF,TGTGCCAGCAGCTCCATCGGGCGGGGGGGCCACTATGAGCAGTTCTTC
few,TRBJ2-1,TRBV4-1,.,CASSQDGYPRPYNEQFF,TGCGCCAGCAGCCAAGATGGCTACCCTAGACCCTACAATGAGCAGTTCTTC
.,TRBJ2-1,TRBV9,.,CASSSRPQTGSYNEQFF,TGTGCCAGCAGCTCCCGGCCTCAGACGGGCTCCTACAATGAGCAGTTCTTC
.,TRBJ2-7,TRBV10-3,.,CAISDRTVGEQYF,TGTGCCATCAGTGACCGGACAGTGGGCGAGCAGTACTTC
.,TRBJ2-1,TRBV5-1,TRBD1,CASSGTGKLPGNEQFF,TGCGCCAGCAGTGGGACAGGGAAACTACCGGGCAATGAGCAGTTCTTC
.,TRBJ2-3,TRBV10-2,TRBD2,CASSWTSGTDTQYF,TGCGCCAGCAGCTGGACTAGCGGCACAGATACGCAGTATTTT
.,TRBJ2-7,TRBV5-1,.,CASRNGGADYEQYF,TGCGCCAGCCGAAATGGGGGCGCCGACTACGAGCAGTACTTC
.,TRBJ2-7,TRBV10-3,.,CATALLPYEQYF,TGTGCCACAGCCCTACTACCCTACGAGCAGTACTTC
.,TRBJ2-3,TRBV5-1,.,CASSLSAGITDTQYF,TGCGCCAGCAGCTTATCGGCAGGAATCACAGATACGCAGTATTTT
.,TRBJ2-1,TRBV30,TRBD2,CAWSEGSGGAGEQFF,TGTGCCTGGAGTGAAGGGAGCGGGGGGGCCGGGGAGCAGTTCTTC